Listed below are T cell receptor beta chains from one sample, sequenced in a study of PD-1 blockade in mismatch repair-deficient tumors. Profiling relied on immunoSEQ multiplex PCR, and the TCRdb table lists in-frame clones only, not all of them. The table shows 120,000 or so clones, with 86% occurring only once. The sequenced sample was peripheral blood, obtained 44 weeks after starting pembrolizumab. All receptors derive from an adult with mismatch repair-deficient cancer. The CDR3 runs from the conserved cysteine through the conserved F or W. A D gene is named only where the DNA matches it firmly. Clone size is given for some rows only: seen once, a few or many times, or a class if the clone is expanded.

>TRBV7-9|TRBJ1-1|13|-|-
TGTGCCAGCAGCTCTACAGGGAACACTGAAGCTTTCTTT
CASSSTGNTEAFF
>TRBV4-1|TRBJ2-7|15|TRBD1|-
TGCGCCAGCAGCCAACGGACAGGGTCCTGGGCAGAGCAGTACTTC
CASSQRTGSWAEQYF
>TRBV4-3|TRBJ2-2|16|-|-
TGCGCCAGCAGCCAAGATAGTCGCAGGGGAACCGGGGAGCTGTTTTTT
CASSQDSRRGTGELFF
>TRBV5-6|TRBJ1-1|16|-|-
TGTGCCTCTGCTAGGGCCCCCGCCCCCATGAACACTGAAGCTTTCTTT
CASARAPAPMNTEAFF
>TRBV27|TRBJ2-7|13|-|-
TGTGCCAGCAGTTACGGGACCTCCTACGAGCAGTACTTC
CASSYGTSYEQYF
>TRBV9|TRBJ2-7|15|-|-
TGTGCCAGCAGCGGACGGACGGGAAGCTCCTACGAGCAGTACTTC
CASSGRTGSSYEQYF
>TRBV4-1|TRBJ2-7|17|TRBD1|-
TGCGCCAGCAGCCCCGAATTAAGGACAGGGGGTTACTACGAGCAGTACTTC
CASSPELRTGGYYEQYF
>TRBV7-9|TRBJ2-7|14|-|-
TGTGCCAGCAGCTTCACGGGAGTGAACTACGAGCAGTACTTC
CASSFTGVNYEQYF
>TRBV4-2|TRBJ2-1|17|TRBD1|-
TGTGCCAGCAGCGGAGCAGCTGGGGACAGCTCCTACAATGAGCAGTTCTTC
CASSGAAGDSSYNEQFF
>TRBV5-6|TRBJ2-1|12|-|-
TGTGCCAGCAGCGCGCTAGACAATGAGCAGTTCTTC
CASSALDNEQFF
>TRBV6-5|TRBJ2-7|14|-|once
TGTGCCAGCAGTTACACCGGACTTGACTACGAGCAGTACTTC
CASSYTGLDYEQYF
>TRBV25-1|TRBJ1-4|12|-|-
TGTGCCAGCAGTGAAACACCTGAAAAACTGTTTTTT
CASSETPEKLFF
>TRBV5-1|TRBJ2-1|16|TRBD2|-
TGCGCCAGCAGCTCCCGCCCCGGGACTAGCATTTATGAGCAGTTCTTC
CASSSRPGTSIYEQFF
>TRBV7-2|TRBJ1-1|13|-|few
TGTGCCAGCAGCGCCTCAGGGTACACTGAAGCTTTCTTT
CASSASGYTEAFF
>TRBV4-2|TRBJ2-7|16|TRBD1|few
TGTGCCAGCAGCCAAGATCTAGCGGACAGGGGCCACGAGCAGTACTTC
CASSQDLADRGHEQYF
>TRBV30|TRBJ1-3|15|TRBD1|-
TGTGCCTGGAGTTCACGGACAGGACCTGGAAACACCATATATTTT
CAWSSRTGPGNTIYF
>TRBV13|TRBJ2-6|13|-|-
TGTGCCAGCAAAACGGCCGGGGCCAACGTCCTGACTTTC
CASKTAGANVLTF
>TRBV9|TRBJ2-3|15|-|-
TGTGCCAGCAGGGGGCAGGAGCCCCGCACAGATACGCAGTATTTT
CASRGQEPRTDTQYF
>TRBV30|TRBJ1-2|12|-|few
TGTGCCTGGAGTGTCTCTCAGGGTGGCTACACCTTC
CAWSVSQGGYTF
>TRBV10-3|TRBJ2-3|18|TRBD2|-
TGTGCCATCAGTGAGTCGACTCTGCGGGAGAGGGGCACAGATACGCAGTATTTT
CAISESTLRERGTDTQYF
>TRBV19|TRBJ2-7|15|-|-
TGTGCCAGTAGTATATTCGGGGGGCCGATAAACGAGCAGTACTTC
CASSIFGGPINEQYF
>TRBV27|TRBJ1-5|12|-|few
TGTGCCAGCAGTTTAGGCAATCAGCCCCAGCATTTT
CASSLGNQPQHF
>TRBV6-5|TRBJ2-1|13|-|few
TGTGCCAGCAGGGGCTACCCCCTCAATGAGCAGTTCTTC
CASRGYPLNEQFF
>TRBV6-1|TRBJ1-5|15|-|-
TGTGCCAGTCAGTGGGGGGCGAGGGGCAATCAGCCCCAGCATTTT
CASQWGARGNQPQHF
>TRBV28|TRBJ2-3|14|-|-
TGTGCCAGCCCCCAAAGGATGGCGGTGGATACGCAGTATTTT
CASPQRMAVDTQYF
>TRBV19|TRBJ2-5|13|-|-
TGTGCCATTATAAGGGGCTCCCCCGGGGCCCAGTACTTC
CAIIRGSPGAQYF
>TRBV18|TRBJ2-2|20|-|-
TGTGCCAGCTCACCAGCGAGGAGAAGGTATGCTCCAGGGACCACCGGGGAGCTGTTTTTT
CASSPARRRYAPGTTGELFF
>TRBV6-6|TRBJ2-1|14|TRBD1|-
TGTGCCAGCAGCCGTGGACAGGGTTACAATGAGCAGTTCTTC
CASSRGQGYNEQFF
>TRBV6-4|TRBJ2-3|15|TRBD1|few
TGTGCCAGCAGTGACTCGACAGGGGGCGCAGATACGCAGTATTTT
CASSDSTGGADTQYF
>TRBV13|TRBJ2-3|15|-|-
TGTGCCAGCAGCTTACGCCCACTTAGCACAGATACGCAGTATTTT
CASSLRPLSTDTQYF
>TRBV5-4|TRBJ2-7|15|-|-
TGTGCCAGCAGCTTTTGGGACACCTACCCCTACGAGCAGTACTTC
CASSFWDTYPYEQYF
>TRBV7-2|TRBJ1-3|14|-|-
TGTGCCAGCCGACCCCGGGACTTCGGGGACACCATATATTTT
CASRPRDFGDTIYF
>TRBV27|TRBJ1-1|15|-|-
TGTGCCAGCAGTTTATCTGTGTATTCCAACACTGAAGCTTTCTTT
CASSLSVYSNTEAFF
>TRBV29-1|TRBJ2-7|15|-|-
TGCAGCGTTGAGGTCCGGGACTCTGCCCTCTACGAGCAGTACTTC
CSVEVRDSALYEQYF
>TRBV4-1|TRBJ1-1|15|-|-
TGCGCCAGCAGCCAAGGGGCCAGCTCGAACACTGAAGCTTTCTTT
CASSQGASSNTEAFF
>TRBV5-8|TRBJ1-1|12|-|-
TGTGCCAGCAGCTTGGGCCCCCGGTGGGCTTTCTTT
CASSLGPRWAFF
>TRBV19|TRBJ1-1|12|-|-
TGTGCCAGCAAATACGGGGGCACTGAAGCTTTCTTT
CASKYGGTEAFF
>TRBV6-1|TRBJ1-5|14|-|-
TGTGCCAGCGGGGGTAGGTATAGCAATCAGCCCCAGCATTTT
CASGGRYSNQPQHF
>TRBV30|TRBJ1-2|11|-|-
TGTGCCTGCAGCAGGGGTTATGGCTACACCTTC
CACSRGYGYTF
>TRBV5-5|TRBJ2-1|15|-|-
TGTGCCAGCAGCTTGGGAGCGGCCGAGGGGAATGAGCAGTTCTTC
CASSLGAAEGNEQFF
>TRBV4-3|TRBJ2-5|16|TRBD1|-
TGCGCCAGCAGCCAAGGGGCGGGACAGGGGTCAGAGACCCAGTACTTC
CASSQGAGQGSETQYF
>TRBV19|TRBJ1-5|15|-|-
TGTGCCAGTACCCCCGTCAGGCGCCGAAATCAGCCCCAGCATTTT
CASTPVRRRNQPQHF
>TRBV7-8|TRBJ2-7|15|-|once
TGTGCCAGCAGGGAGGGTCGGGAGAGGTCCTACGAGCAGTACTTC
CASREGRERSYEQYF
>TRBV11-2|TRBJ2-5|13|-|-
TGTGCCAGCAGCTTAGGGATCCAAGAGACCCAGTACTTC
CASSLGIQETQYF
>TRBV5-1|TRBJ2-2|18|-|-
TGCGCCAGCAGCTTAAAGGTTGTTGGGGCACTGAACACCGGGGAGCTGTTTTTT
CASSLKVVGALNTGELFF
>TRBV13|TRBJ2-4|13|-|-
TGTGCCAGCAGCTCCGTAGCCAAAAACATTCAGTACTTC
CASSSVAKNIQYF
>TRBV29-1|TRBJ2-7|15|TRBD2|-
TGCAGCGTTGAAGGAGGGGAGGGCATTTTCTACGAGCAGTACTTC
CSVEGGEGIFYEQYF
>TRBV11-3|TRBJ2-1|15|-|-
TGTGCCAGCAGCCCCCTGGGAGTAAGACGCAATGAGCAGTTCTTC
CASSPLGVRRNEQFF
>TRBV2|TRBJ2-7|15|-|-
TGTGCCAGCAGTGGAGGAACTAGCCCAATAAAGAAGCAGTACTTC
CASSGGTSPIKKQYF
>TRBV7-9|TRBJ2-3|12|TRBD1|-
TGTGCCAGCAGCAGACCGGGACAGTGGCAGTATTTT
CASSRPGQWQYF